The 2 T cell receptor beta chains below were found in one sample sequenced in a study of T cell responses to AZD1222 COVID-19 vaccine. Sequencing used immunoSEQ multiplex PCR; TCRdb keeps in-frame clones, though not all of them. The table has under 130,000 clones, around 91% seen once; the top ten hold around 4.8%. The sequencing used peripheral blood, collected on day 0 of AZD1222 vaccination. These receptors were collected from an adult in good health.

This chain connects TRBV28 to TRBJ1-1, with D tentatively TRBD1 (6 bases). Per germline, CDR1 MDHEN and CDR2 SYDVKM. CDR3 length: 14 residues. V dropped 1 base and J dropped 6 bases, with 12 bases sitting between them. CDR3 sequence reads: CASSLSNRVAEAFF. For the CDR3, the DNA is TGTGCCAGCAGTTTATCCAACAGGGTAGCTGAAGCTTTCTTT.

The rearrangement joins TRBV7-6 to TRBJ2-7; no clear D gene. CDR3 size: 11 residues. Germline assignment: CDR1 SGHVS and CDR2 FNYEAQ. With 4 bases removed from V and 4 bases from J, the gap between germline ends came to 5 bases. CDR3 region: CASSSLYEQYF. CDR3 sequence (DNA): TGTGCCAGCAGCTCCCTATACGAGCAGTACTTC.